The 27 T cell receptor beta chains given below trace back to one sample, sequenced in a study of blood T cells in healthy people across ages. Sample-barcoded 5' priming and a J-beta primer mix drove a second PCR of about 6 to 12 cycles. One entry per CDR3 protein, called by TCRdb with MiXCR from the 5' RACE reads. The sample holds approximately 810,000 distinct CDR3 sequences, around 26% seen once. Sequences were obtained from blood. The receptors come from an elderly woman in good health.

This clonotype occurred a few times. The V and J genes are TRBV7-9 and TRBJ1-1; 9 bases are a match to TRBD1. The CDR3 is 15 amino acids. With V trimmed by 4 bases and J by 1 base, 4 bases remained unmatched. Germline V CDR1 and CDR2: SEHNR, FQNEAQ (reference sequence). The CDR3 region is CASSSGDRANTEAFF. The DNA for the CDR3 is TGTGCCAGCAGCTCCGGGGACAGGGCGAACACTGAAGCTTTCTTT.

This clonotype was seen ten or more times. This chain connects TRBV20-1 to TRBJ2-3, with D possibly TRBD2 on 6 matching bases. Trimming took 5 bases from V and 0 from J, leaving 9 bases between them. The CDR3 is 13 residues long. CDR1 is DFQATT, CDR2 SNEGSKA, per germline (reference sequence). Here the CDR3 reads CSALAGSTDTQYF. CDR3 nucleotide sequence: TGCAGTGCTCTGGCGGGGAGCACAGATACGCAGTATTTT.

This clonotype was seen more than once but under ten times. CDR3 DNA: TGTGCCAGCAGTGATCGGGGGGGCCAGGGAACCTCACCCCTCCACTTT. It is translated as CASSDRGGQGTSPLHF. This sequence joins TRBV2 and TRBJ1-6; D is perhaps TRBD1 (6 bases). Germline values: CDR1 SNHLY, CDR2 FYNNEI. Trimming left V 3 bases short and J 10 bases short, with 19 bases between. The CDR3 consists of 16 residues.

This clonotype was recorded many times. The CDR3 DNA reads as TGCGCCACCACGTTGACAGGGAATAAGCGAAATGGCTACACCTTC. Protein: CATTLTGNKRNGYTF. The V gene is TRBV5-1, the J gene TRBJ1-2; TRBD1 aligns across 7 bases. There are 15 residues in the CDR3. Germline-derived CDR1 and CDR2 are SGHRS and YFSETQ. The V and J ends lost 9 bases and 6 bases, in that order; junction bases with no gene match: 17.

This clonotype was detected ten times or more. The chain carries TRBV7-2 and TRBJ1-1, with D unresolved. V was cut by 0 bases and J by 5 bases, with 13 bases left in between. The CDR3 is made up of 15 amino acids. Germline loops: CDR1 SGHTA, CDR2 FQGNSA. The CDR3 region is CASSLALPGWTEAFF. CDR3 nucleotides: TGTGCCAGCAGCTTAGCGCTCCCTGGGTGGACTGAAGCTTTCTTT. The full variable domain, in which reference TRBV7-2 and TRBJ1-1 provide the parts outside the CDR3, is GAGVSQSPSNKVTEKGKDVELRCDPISGHTALYWYRQSLGQGLEFLIYFQGNSAPDKSGLPSDRFSAERTGGSVSTLTIQRTQQEDSAVYLCASSLALPGWTEAFFGQGTRLTVV.

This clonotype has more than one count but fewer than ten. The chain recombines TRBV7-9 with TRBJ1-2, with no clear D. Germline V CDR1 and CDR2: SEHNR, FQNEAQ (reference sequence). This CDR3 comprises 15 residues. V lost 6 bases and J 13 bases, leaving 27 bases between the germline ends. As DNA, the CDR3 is TGTGCCAGCAGACCCCCGGGCCGGGGAACGGATCACTTCACCTTC. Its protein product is CASRPPGRGTDHFTF.

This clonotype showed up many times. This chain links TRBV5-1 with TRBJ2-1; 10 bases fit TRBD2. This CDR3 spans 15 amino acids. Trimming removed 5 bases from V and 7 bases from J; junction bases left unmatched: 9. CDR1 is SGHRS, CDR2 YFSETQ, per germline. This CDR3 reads CASSIGSGGANEQFF. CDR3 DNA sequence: TGCGCCAGCAGTATAGGGAGCGGGGGGGCAAATGAGCAGTTCTTC.

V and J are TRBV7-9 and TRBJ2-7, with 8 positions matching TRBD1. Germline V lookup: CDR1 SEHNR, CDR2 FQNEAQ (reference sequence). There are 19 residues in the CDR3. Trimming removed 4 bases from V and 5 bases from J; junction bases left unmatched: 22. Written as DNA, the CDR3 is TGTGCCAGCAGCTGGAGCAAGAGACAGGGGACGAAAGTAGAAGACGAGCAGTACTTC. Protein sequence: CASSWSKRQGTKVEDEQYF.

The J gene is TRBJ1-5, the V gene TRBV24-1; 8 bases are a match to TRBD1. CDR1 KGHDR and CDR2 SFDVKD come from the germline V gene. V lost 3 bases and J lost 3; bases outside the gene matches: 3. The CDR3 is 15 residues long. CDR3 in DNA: TGTGCCACCAGTGATCGACAGGGGCCCAATCAGCCCCAGCATTTT. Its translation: CATSDRQGPNQPQHF.

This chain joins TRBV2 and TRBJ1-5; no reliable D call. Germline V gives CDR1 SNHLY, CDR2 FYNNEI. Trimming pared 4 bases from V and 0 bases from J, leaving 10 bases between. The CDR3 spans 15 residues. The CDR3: CASSGSRSSNQPQHF. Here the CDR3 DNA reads TGTGCCAGCAGTGGGTCGCGGAGTAGCAATCAGCCCCAGCATTTT.

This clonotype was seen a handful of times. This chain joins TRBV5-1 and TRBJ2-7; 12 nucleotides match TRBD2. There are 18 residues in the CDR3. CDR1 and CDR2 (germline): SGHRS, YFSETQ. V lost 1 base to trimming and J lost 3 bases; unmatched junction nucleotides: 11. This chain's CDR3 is CASSLFGGTSGGYYEQYF. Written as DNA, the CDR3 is TGCGCCAGCAGCTTGTTCGGGGGAACTAGCGGGGGGTACTACGAGCAGTACTTC. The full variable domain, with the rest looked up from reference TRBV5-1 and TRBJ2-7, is KAGVTQTPRYLIKTRGQQVTLSCSPISGHRSVSWYQQTPGQGLQFLFEYFSETQRNKGNFPGRFSGRQFSNSRSEMNVSTLELGDSALYLCASSLFGGTSGGYYEQYFGPGTRLTVT.

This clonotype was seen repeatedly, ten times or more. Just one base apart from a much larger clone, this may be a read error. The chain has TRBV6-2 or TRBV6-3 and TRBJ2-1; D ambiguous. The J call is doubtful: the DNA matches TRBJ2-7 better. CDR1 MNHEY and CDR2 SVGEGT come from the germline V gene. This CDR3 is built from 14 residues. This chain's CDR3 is CASSWEFSYNEQYF. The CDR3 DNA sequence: TGTGCCAGCAGTTGGGAATTCTCCTACAATGAGCAGTACTTC.

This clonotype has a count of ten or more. The CDR3 region has the DNA TGTGCCAGCGGGTGGGGATCCTCCTACGAGCAGTACTTC. Translating it yields CASGWGSSYEQYF. The chain recombines TRBV7-2 with TRBJ2-7; D unclear. The CDR3 covers 13 residues. Looked up from germline, CDR1 is SGHTA and CDR2 is FQGNSA. V lost 8 bases to trimming and J lost 0 bases, with 11 bases between them.

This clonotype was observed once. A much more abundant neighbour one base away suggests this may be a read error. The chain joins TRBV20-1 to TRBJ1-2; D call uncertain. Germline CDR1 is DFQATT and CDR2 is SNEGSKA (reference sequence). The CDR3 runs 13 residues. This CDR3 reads CSARGLEGYGCTF. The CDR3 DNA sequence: TGCAGTGCTAGAGGGCTGGAGGGTTATGGCTGCACCTTC.

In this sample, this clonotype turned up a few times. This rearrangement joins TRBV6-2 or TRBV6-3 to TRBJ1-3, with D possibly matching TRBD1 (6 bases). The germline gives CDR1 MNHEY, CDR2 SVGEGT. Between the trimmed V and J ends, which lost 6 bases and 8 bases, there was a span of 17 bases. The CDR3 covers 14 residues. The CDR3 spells CASRTYRVEDTIYF. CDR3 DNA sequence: TGTGCCAGCAGAACATACAGGGTTGAAGACACCATATATTTT.

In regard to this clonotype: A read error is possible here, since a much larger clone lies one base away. The CDR3 loop is CAISFTGYEQYF. The DNA for the CDR3 is TGTGCCATCAGCTTCACAGGGTACGAGCAGTACTTC. The chain uses TRBV10-3 and TRBJ2-4, with TRBD1 as a possible D gene (6 bases). Gene TRBJ2-7 matches the end of the DNA better, so the J call may be wrong. Germline V gives CDR1 ENHRY, CDR2 SYGVKD. The CDR3 is 12 amino acids.

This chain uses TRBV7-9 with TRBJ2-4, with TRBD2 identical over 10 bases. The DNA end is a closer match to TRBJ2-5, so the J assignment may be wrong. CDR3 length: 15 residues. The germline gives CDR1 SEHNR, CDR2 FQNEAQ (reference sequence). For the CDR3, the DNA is TGTGCCAGCAGCTTAGGAAGCGGGAGGGGAGAGACCCAGTACTTC. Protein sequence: CASSLGSGRGETQYF.

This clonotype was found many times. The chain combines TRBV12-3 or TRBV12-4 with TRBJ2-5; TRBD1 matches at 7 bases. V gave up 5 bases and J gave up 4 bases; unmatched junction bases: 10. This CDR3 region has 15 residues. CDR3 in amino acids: CASSTSYRGAETQYF. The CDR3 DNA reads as TGTGCCAGCAGTACTTCCTACAGGGGAGCAGAGACCCAGTACTTC.

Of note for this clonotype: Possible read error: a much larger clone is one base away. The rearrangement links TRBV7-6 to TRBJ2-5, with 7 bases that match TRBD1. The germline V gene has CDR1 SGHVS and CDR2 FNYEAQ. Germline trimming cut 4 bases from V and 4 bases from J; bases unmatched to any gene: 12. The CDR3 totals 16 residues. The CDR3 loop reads CASSSVGRPGGETQYF. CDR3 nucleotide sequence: TGTGCCAGCAGCTCGGTGGGACGCCCAGGGGGAGAGACCCAGTACTTC.

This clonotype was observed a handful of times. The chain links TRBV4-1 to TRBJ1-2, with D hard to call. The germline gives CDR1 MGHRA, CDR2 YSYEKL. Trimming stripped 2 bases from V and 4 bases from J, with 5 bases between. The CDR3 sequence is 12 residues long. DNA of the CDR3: TGCGCCAGCAGCCAACTCAGCTATGGCTACACCTTC. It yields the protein CASSQLSYGYTF.

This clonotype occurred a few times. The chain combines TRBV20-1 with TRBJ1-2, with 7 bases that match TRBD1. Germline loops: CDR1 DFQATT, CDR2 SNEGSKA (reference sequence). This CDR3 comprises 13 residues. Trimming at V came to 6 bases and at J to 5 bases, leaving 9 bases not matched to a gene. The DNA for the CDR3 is TGCAGTGCCGCTCCGGGGACAGCGTATGGCTACACCTTC. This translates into CSAAPGTAYGYTF.

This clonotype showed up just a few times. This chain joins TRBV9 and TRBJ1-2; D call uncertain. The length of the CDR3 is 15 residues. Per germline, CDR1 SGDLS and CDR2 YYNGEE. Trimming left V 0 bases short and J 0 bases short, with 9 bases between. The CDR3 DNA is TGTGCCAGCAGCGTAGGACCGACAACTAACTATGGCTACACCTTC. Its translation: CASSVGPTTNYGYTF.

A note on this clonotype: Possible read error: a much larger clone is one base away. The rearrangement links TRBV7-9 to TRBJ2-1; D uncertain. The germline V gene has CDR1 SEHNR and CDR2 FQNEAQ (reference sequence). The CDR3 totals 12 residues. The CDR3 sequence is CASRQSINKQFF. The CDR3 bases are TGTGCCAGCAGACAATCAATCAATAAGCAGTTCTTC.

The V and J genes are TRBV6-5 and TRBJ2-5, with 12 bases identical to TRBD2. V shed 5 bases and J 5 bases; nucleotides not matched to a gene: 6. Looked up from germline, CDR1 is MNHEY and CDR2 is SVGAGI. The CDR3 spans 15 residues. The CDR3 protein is CASSQRLAGDETQYF. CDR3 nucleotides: TGTGCCAGCAGTCAACGACTAGCGGGAGATGAGACCCAGTACTTC.

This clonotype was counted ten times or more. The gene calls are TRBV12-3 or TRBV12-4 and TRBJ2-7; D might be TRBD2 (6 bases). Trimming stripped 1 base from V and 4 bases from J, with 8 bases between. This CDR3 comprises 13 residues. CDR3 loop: CASSLGLEYEQYF. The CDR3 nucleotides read TGTGCCAGCAGTTTAGGACTAGAGTACGAGCAGTACTTC.

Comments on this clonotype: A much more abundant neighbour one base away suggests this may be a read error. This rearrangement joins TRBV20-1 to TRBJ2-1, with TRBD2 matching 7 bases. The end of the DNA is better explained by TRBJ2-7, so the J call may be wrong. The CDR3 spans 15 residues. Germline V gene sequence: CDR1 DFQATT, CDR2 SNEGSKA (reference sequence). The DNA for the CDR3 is TGCAGTGCTAGGTGGCTAGCGGCAGCCTACAATGAGCAGTACTTC. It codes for CSARWLAAAYNEQYF.

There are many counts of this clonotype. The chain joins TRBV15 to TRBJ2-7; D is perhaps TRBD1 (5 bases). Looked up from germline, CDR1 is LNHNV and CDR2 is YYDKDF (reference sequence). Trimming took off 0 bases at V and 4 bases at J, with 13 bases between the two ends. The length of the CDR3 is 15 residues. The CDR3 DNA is TGTGCCACCAGCAGAGATTTCGACAGCTTTTACGAGCAGTACTTC. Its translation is CATSRDFDSFYEQYF. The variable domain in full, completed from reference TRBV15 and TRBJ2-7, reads DAMVIQNPRYQVTQFGKPVTLSCSQTLNHNVMYWYQQKSSQAPKLLFHYYDKDFNNEADTPDNFQSRRPNTSFCFLDIRSPGLGDTAMYLCATSRDFDSFYEQYFGPGTRLTVT.